Following are 31 T cell receptor beta chains from one sample sequenced in a study of T cells in narcolepsy. The protocol was immunoSEQ multiplex PCR, while the TCRdb copy is restricted to in-frame clones and leaves out a portion. The data contain approximately 26,000 clones, roughly 80% of them singletons. The sample taken for sequencing was memory (CD45RA-) CD4+ T cells from blood. These receptors all come from a human donor in good health.

V is TRBV30 and J is TRBJ2-3; D might be TRBD2 (5 bases). Germline CDR1 is GTSNPN and CDR2 is SVGIG (reference sequence). V lost 4 bases to trimming and J lost 5 bases, with 16 bases between them. The CDR3 contains 14 residues. This CDR3 is CAWKPGVPKDTQYF. DNA of the CDR3: TGTGCCTGGAAACCCGGGGTCCCGAAAGATACGCAGTATTTT.

This clone was found a few times. The J gene is TRBJ2-2, the V gene TRBV11-3; D gene unclear. Trimming pared 0 bases from V and 1 base from J, leaving 12 bases between. There are 17 residues in the CDR3. Per germline, CDR1 SGHNT and CDR2 YENEEA. The CDR3: CASSLDNWDGNTGELFF. The CDR3 nucleotides read TGTGCCAGCAGCTTAGATAACTGGGATGGGAACACCGGGGAGCTGTTTTTT.

V is TRBV5-1 and J is TRBJ2-2; TRBD1 is a possible D gene (5 bases). CDR1 is SGHRS, CDR2 YFSETQ, per germline. The CDR3 contains 14 residues. Trimming took off 2 bases at V and 6 bases at J, with 11 bases between the two ends. As DNA, the CDR3 is TGCGCCAGCAGCTTACAGGAGTTCTCCGGGGAGCTGTTTTTT. Translated, it gives CASSLQEFSGELFF.

The CDR3 spells CAWRVRTFSGETQYF. In nucleotides, the CDR3 is TGTGCCTGGAGGGTACGGACTTTTTCCGGGGAGACCCAGTACTTC. This chain connects TRBV30 to TRBJ2-5; D possibly corresponds to TRBD2 (5 bases). Germline V gene lookup returns CDR1 GTSNPN and CDR2 SVGIG (reference sequence). The CDR3 has 15 residues. Trimming removed 3 bases from V and 5 bases from J, with 19 bases in between. Full variable domain (remainder filled in from reference TRBV30 and TRBJ2-5): SQTIHQWPATLVQPVGSPLSLECTVEGTSNPNLYWYRQAAGRGLQLLFYSVGIGQISSEVPQNLSASRPQDRQFILSSKKLLLSDSGFYLCAWRVRTFSGETQYFGPGTRLLVL.

CDR3 sequence: CASSFPGTEETQYF. CDR3 sequence (DNA): TGCGCCAGCAGCTTTCCCGGCACGGAAGAGACCCAGTACTTC. The chain carries TRBV5-1 and TRBJ2-5; D remains unclear. Germline loops: CDR1 SGHRS, CDR2 YFSETQ. The CDR3 spans 14 residues. Trimming took off 2 bases at V and 3 bases at J, with 11 bases between the two ends.

This clone has only a few counts. The chain combines TRBV6-6 with TRBJ2-2, with 7 bases fitting TRBD1. The CDR3 runs 14 residues. V lost 6 bases, J lost 1 base, and 2 bases stayed unmatched. Germline CDR1 MNHNY, CDR2 SVGAGI (reference sequence). CDR3 bases: TGTGCCAGCAGCCGGACAGGGAACACCGGGGAGCTGTTTTTT. It is translated as CASSRTGNTGELFF.

The CDR3 nucleotides read TGTGCCAGCAGTTCCGCCAGACGGTCCTATGGCTACACCTTC. Amino acids: CASSSARRSYGYTF. This chain uses TRBV27 with TRBJ1-2, with D uncertain. CDR1 is MNHEY and CDR2 is SMNVEV in the germline V gene (reference sequence). The CDR3 extends over 14 amino acids. The V end was cut by 4 bases, the J end by 4 bases, with 13 bases between.

The chain links TRBV5-5 to TRBJ2-7, with D perhaps TRBD1 (5 bases). In germline, CDR1 is SGHKS, CDR2 YYEKEE (reference sequence). This CDR3 spans 12 amino acids. Trimming removed 4 bases at V and 4 bases at J, with 9 bases between. CDR3 DNA: TGTGCCAGCAGCAAGGGGAAATACGAGCAGTACTTC. Its translation: CASSKGKYEQYF.

V is TRBV28 and J is TRBJ2-1, with 9 bases that match TRBD2. V lost 6 bases, J lost 5 bases, and 5 bases stayed unmatched. This CDR3 comprises 14 residues. Germline CDR1 is MDHEN and CDR2 is SYDVKM. The CDR3 sequence: CASRGPSGDNEQFF. The CDR3 nucleotides read TGTGCCAGCAGGGGGCCTAGCGGGGACAATGAGCAGTTCTTC.

The gene calls are TRBV7-6 and TRBJ2-2, with D uncertain. The CDR3 is 16 amino acids. The germline CDR1 and CDR2 sequences are SGHVS and FNYEAQ. Trimming took off 1 base at V and 1 base at J, with 10 bases between the two ends. This CDR3 reads CASSLVRPKNTGELFF. CDR3 nucleotide sequence: TGTGCCAGCAGCTTAGTACGGCCCAAGAACACCGGGGAGCTGTTTTTT.

The chain has TRBV4-2 and TRBJ2-3; maybe TRBD2 (6 bases). CDR1 LGHNA and CDR2 YNFKEQ come from the germline V gene. V was clipped by 0 bases and J by 3 bases, with 13 bases between them. The CDR3 spans 16 residues. CDR3 nucleotides: TGTGCCAGCAGCCAAGACGCGACTAGAGGGACAGATACGCAGTATTTT. Its protein product is CASSQDATRGTDTQYF.

This chain joins TRBV6-6 and TRBJ2-4; TRBD2 matches at 12 bases. The ends lost 6 bases at V and 2 bases at J; junction bases unmatched: 2. CDR1 is MNHNY, CDR2 SVGAGI, per germline (reference sequence). The CDR3 runs to 15 residues. The CDR3 sequence: CASSLAGGTKNIQYF. CDR3 in DNA: TGTGCCAGCAGCCTAGCGGGAGGGACCAAAAACATTCAGTACTTC.

This chain links TRBV6-5 with TRBJ2-7, with 8 bases aligning to TRBD2. Trimming removed 7 bases from V and 4 bases from J; junction bases left unmatched: 12. The CDR3 runs to 15 residues. Germline values: CDR1 MNHEY, CDR2 SVGAGI. In DNA form, the CDR3 reads TGTGCCAGCACCCCGGATGGTAGCGGGACTTACGAGCAGTACTTC. Translating gives CASTPDGSGTYEQYF.

This chain joins TRBV4-3 and TRBJ2-3; D might be TRBD2 (5 bases). CDR3 length equals 13 residues. The V gene lost 1 base and the J gene lost 8 bases, with 10 bases spanning the gap. The germline CDR1 and CDR2 sequences are LGHNA and YSLEER. The CDR3, as DNA: TGCGCCAGCAGCCAAGGTCTAGCCCCTACGCAGTATTTT. It translates to CASSQGLAPTQYF.

The chain joins TRBV5-6 to TRBJ2-4; D is perhaps TRBD2 (7 bases). From germline, CDR1 is SGHDT and CDR2 YYEEEE. Between the trimmed V and J ends, which lost 1 base and 8 bases, there was a span of 13 bases. The CDR3 runs to 14 residues. The CDR3 region has the DNA TGTGCCAGCAGCTTGCATTTAGGGGGGGACATTCAGTACTTC. It encodes CASSLHLGGDIQYF.

The sample holds one count of this clone. V is TRBV7-3 and J is TRBJ2-5; D assignment may be TRBD1 or TRBD2 (5 bases each). There are 13 residues in the CDR3. CDR1 and CDR2 from the germline V gene are SGHTA and FQGTGA. Between the trimmed V and J ends, which lost 8 bases and 5 bases, there was a span of 15 bases. The chain's CDR3 is CASGRGVGETQYF. DNA of the CDR3: TGTGCCAGCGGTAGGGGAGTCGGGGAGACCCAGTACTTC.

CDR3 sequence reads: CAGRGLANEQFF. The CDR3, as DNA: TGTGCCGGAAGAGGGCTAGCCAATGAGCAGTTCTTC. The gene calls are TRBV28 and TRBJ2-1, with D possibly matching TRBD2 (5 bases). In germline, CDR1 is MDHEN, CDR2 SYDVKM. Deletions cut 11 bases from V and 6 bases from J, with 14 bases between. This CDR3 has 12 amino acids.

The genes are TRBV19 and TRBJ2-3, with TRBD2 matching over 9 bases. The CDR3 runs 15 residues. CDR1 is LNHDA, CDR2 SQIVND, per germline (reference sequence). V shed 7 bases, J shed 4 bases, and the junction held 9 bases outside the gene matches. The CDR3 region has the DNA TGTGCCAGTAACCCCGCTAGCGGGATCCCAGATACGCAGTATTTT. Protein: CASNPASGIPDTQYF. The full variable domain, completed using reference TRBV19 and TRBJ2-3, is DGGITQSPKYLFRKEGQNVTLSCEQNLNHDAMYWYRQDPGQGLRLIYYSQIVNDFQKGDIAEGYSVSREKKESFPLTVTSAQKNPTAFYLCASNPASGIPDTQYFGPGTRLTVL.

Comments on this clone: At one boundary the junction diverges from the germline segment, which might be a read error. The rearrangement uses TRBV7-8 and TRBJ2-7; possibly TRBD1 for D (5 bases). Germline loops: CDR1 SGHVS, CDR2 FQNEAQ. This CDR3 has 16 residues. CDR3 protein: CASSLARWQGSNEQYF. CDR3 bases: TGTGCCAGCAGCTTAGCCCGGTGGCAGGGCTCCAACGAGCAGTACTTC.

This clone was seen more than once but under ten times. The CDR3 DNA reads TGTGCCAGCAGCCAGGGACCTCTAGCGGGGGGCTACAATGAGCAGTTCTTC. Translation: CASSQGPLAGGYNEQFF. The V gene is TRBV7-3, the J gene TRBJ2-1, with 11 positions matching TRBD2. This CDR3 has 17 residues. V was clipped by 5 bases and J by 3 bases; unmatched bases: 9. The germline CDR1 and CDR2 sequences are SGHTA and FQGTGA. Combining the CDR3 with reference TRBV7-3 and TRBJ2-1 gives the whole variable domain GAGVSQTPSNKVTEKGKYVELRCDPISGHTALYWYRQSLGQGPEFLIYFQGTGAADDSGLPNDRFFAVRPEGSVSTLKIQRTERGDSAVYLCASSQGPLAGGYNEQFFGPGTRLTVL.

The chain couples TRBV30 to TRBJ1-6; D not resolved. Germline CDR1 GTSNPN, CDR2 SVGIG (reference sequence). This CDR3 has 11 amino acids. Trimming cost V 5 bases and J 10 bases, with 9 bases left between them. This CDR3 is CAWGSVSPLHF. CDR3 bases: TGTGCCTGGGGGTCGGTCTCACCCCTCCACTTT.

The chain joins TRBV10-3 to TRBJ1-1; TRBD1 might be the D (5 bases). The CDR3 runs to 14 residues. Germline V gene data show CDR1 as ENHRY and CDR2 as SYGVKD. The V gene lost 6 bases and the J gene lost 3 bases, with 14 bases spanning the gap. CDR3 sequence (DNA): TGTGCCATCAGCACAGGTTCCGGGCACACTGAAGCTTTCTTT. Its protein product is CAISTGSGHTEAFF.

The chain carries TRBV7-3 and TRBJ2-2; TRBD2 matches 7 bases. CDR3 length: 15 residues. The V gene end was trimmed by 5 bases and the J gene end by 2 bases; junction bases not matched to a gene: 5. Germline V CDR1 and CDR2: SGHTA, FQGTGA. CDR3 sequence reads: CASSPTGGNTGELFF. In DNA form, the CDR3 reads TGTGCCAGCAGCCCGACGGGGGGTAACACCGGGGAGCTGTTTTTT.

This chain joins TRBV6-5 and TRBJ2-3; possibly TRBD2 for D (5 bases). Germline-derived CDR1 and CDR2 are MNHEY and SVGAGI. Trimming shortened V by 5 bases and J by 0 bases, and 9 bases separated the two germline ends. This CDR3 has 14 amino acids. The CDR3 loop reads CASSPRTSTDTQYF. As DNA, the CDR3 is TGTGCCAGCAGTCCACGGACTAGCACAGATACGCAGTATTTT.

This clone appeared a few times. The chain employs TRBV27 and TRBJ1-2; 7 bases fit TRBD1. The germline V gene has CDR1 MNHEY and CDR2 SMNVEV (reference sequence). Losses at the gene ends were 5 bases for V and 5 bases for J; bases not matched to a gene: 5. CDR3 length: 13 amino acids. CDR3 amino acids: CASSPGTVYGYTF. CDR3 bases: TGTGCCAGCAGTCCCGGGACAGTGTATGGCTACACCTTC.

The genes are TRBV6-5 and TRBJ2-1; D ambiguous. V was shortened by 3 bases and J by 0 bases, with 12 bases between the two germline ends. From germline, CDR1 is MNHEY and CDR2 SVGAGI. The CDR3 contains 16 residues. The CDR3 reads CASSYRSVGSYNEQFF. The CDR3 DNA sequence: TGTGCCAGCAGTTATAGGAGCGTAGGCTCCTACAATGAGCAGTTCTTC.

This chain connects TRBV21-1 to TRBJ2-7; the table's TRBD1 call for D was not verified on the DNA. TRBV21-1 is noted as a pseudogene. The CDR3 is made up of 16 amino acids. The CDR3 region is CASPKGLRHHSYEQYF. DNA of the CDR3: TGTGCCAGCCCCAAAGGGTTGAGACATCACTCCTACGAGCAGTACTTC.

The J gene is TRBJ2-7, the V gene TRBV28, with a possible D match to TRBD1 (6 bases). The V end lost 5 bases, the J end lost 5 bases, and 16 bases lay between the germline ends. The CDR3 extends over 14 amino acids. CDR1 is MDHEN, CDR2 SYDVKM, per germline. The CDR3 nucleotides are TGTGCCAGCAGTCAACCGGGACAACTCCACGAGCAGTACTTC. Protein sequence: CASSQPGQLHEQYF.

This chain joins TRBV19 and TRBJ1-5; 8 positions agree with TRBD1. Per the germline V gene, CDR1 is LNHDA and CDR2 is SQIVND (reference sequence). The CDR3 extends over 13 amino acids. Losses at the gene ends were 6 bases for V and 6 bases for J; bases not matched to a gene: 4. CDR3 amino acids: CASRTGVTQPQHF. The CDR3 DNA follows: TGTGCCAGTAGGACAGGGGTGACTCAGCCCCAGCATTTT.

The chain couples TRBV7-9 to TRBJ2-3; D may be TRBD1 (5 bases). Germline CDR1 reads SEHNR; CDR2 reads FQNEAQ (reference sequence). Trimming removed 4 bases from V and 6 bases from J, with 17 bases in between. There are 15 residues in the CDR3. CDR3 sequence (DNA): TGTGCCAGCAGCTCCCCCGGCCTGGGGCGGGATACGCAGTATTTT. This encodes CASSSPGLGRDTQYF.

The chain recombines TRBV7-2 with TRBJ1-2; 7 nucleotides align to TRBD1. Germline assignment: CDR1 SGHTA and CDR2 FQGNSA. V shed 5 bases and J 11 bases; nucleotides not matched to a gene: 5. CDR3 length: 11 amino acids. CDR3: CASSPDRVYTF. The DNA of the CDR3 is TGTGCCAGCAGCCCAGACAGGGTGTACACCTTC.